This is a list of T cell receptor beta chains from one sample in a study of cytomegalovirus exposure and HLA in healthy donors. Sequencing used immunoSEQ multiplex PCR; TCRdb keeps in-frame clones, though not all of them. The sample includes fewer than 250,000 clones, 70% to 85% of them seen just once. Sequencing was done on a sample of PBMCs. These receptors originate from a male donor in good health and CMV-seronegative. CDR3s include the opening cysteine and the closing phenylalanine or tryptophan. A D gene is named only where the DNA matches it firmly. Size is omitted from some rows. Given values are once, few, many or a class for expanded clones.

J: TRBJ2-7
D: TRBD2
size: -
V: TRBV27
DNA: TGTGCCAGCAGTCTATCGACTAGCGGGAGGATCACCTACGAGCAGTACTTC
CDR3: CASSLSTSGRITYEQYF

J: TRBJ2-5
D: -
size: -
V: TRBV2
DNA: TGTGCCAGCAGTGGGACAACGCAAGAGACCCAGTACTTC
CDR3: CASSGTTQETQYF

J: TRBJ2-7
D: -
size: -
V: TRBV19
DNA: TGTGCCAGTAGTATACCCGACAGTAGTATCTACGAGCAGTACTTC
CDR3: CASSIPDSSIYEQYF

J: TRBJ2-7
D: -
size: -
V: TRBV7-9
DNA: TGTGCCAGCAGCTCACCTACAGGACCAACCTACGAGCAGTACTTC
CDR3: CASSSPTGPTYEQYF

J: TRBJ2-1
D: TRBD1
size: -
V: TRBV29-1
DNA: TGCAGCGCTCTATCGGACAGGGGCTCCTACAATGAGCAGTTCTTC
CDR3: CSALSDRGSYNEQFF

J: TRBJ2-2
D: TRBD2
size: -
V: TRBV19
DNA: TGTGCCAGTAGTAGGTACAGGGGACTAGCGGGAGTCTCCACCGGGGAGCTGTTTTTT
CDR3: CASSRYRGLAGVSTGELFF

J: TRBJ2-1
D: TRBD2
size: -
V: TRBV5-1
DNA: TGCGCCAGCAGCCCCGGACTAGCGGTTCTCGGCAATGAGCAGTTCTTC
CDR3: CASSPGLAVLGNEQFF

J: TRBJ2-7
D: TRBD1
size: -
V: TRBV7-9
DNA: TGTTCCAGCAGCTTAGCTTGGGACAGGGTCACCTACGAGCAGTACTTC
CDR3: CSSSLAWDRVTYEQYF

J: TRBJ1-3
D: -
size: -
V: TRBV5-5
DNA: TGTGCCAGCAGCTTGTTGGCCCCACAGGTCTCTGGAAACACCATATATTTT
CDR3: CASSLLAPQVSGNTIYF

J: TRBJ2-1
D: -
size: once
V: TRBV9
DNA: TGTGCCAGCAGCGTAGACCCTAGCTCAAGCTCCTACAATGAGCAGTTCTTC
CDR3: CASSVDPSSSSYNEQFF